The 15 T cell receptor beta chains listed next were all sequenced from one sample in a study of CD8+ T cells in alopecia areata. It was cDNA, reverse transcribed from extracted RNA, that served as the sequencing template. Assay used: immunoSEQ multiplex PCR; TCRdb lists only in-frame clones, some missing. This table holds 150,000 to 200,000 clones, approximately 60% found once. The sample was CD4+ T cells sorted from blood. These receptors were taken from a human donor in good health.

V is TRBV5-1 and J is TRBJ1-5, with D uncertain. Looked up from germline, CDR1 is SGHRS and CDR2 is YFSETQ. The CDR3 spans 14 residues. Trimming took off 0 bases at V and 3 bases at J, with 7 bases between the two ends. The CDR3 loop is CASSLETDNQPQHF. The DNA for the CDR3 is TGCGCCAGCAGCTTGGAGACGGACAATCAGCCCCAGCATTTT. Supplemented by reference TRBV5-1 and TRBJ1-5, the full variable domain reads KAGVTQTPRYLIKTRGQQVTLSCSPISGHRSVSWYQQTPGQGLQFLFEYFSETQRNKGNFPGRFSGRQFSNSRSEMNVSTLELGDSALYLCASSLETDNQPQHFGDGTRLSIL.

This clone was found a few times. This sequence joins TRBV13 and TRBJ1-3; no clear D gene. The CDR3 is made up of 15 amino acids. With 0 bases removed from V and 0 bases from J, the gap between germline ends came to 6 bases. CDR1 is PRHDT and CDR2 is FYEKMQ in the germline V gene (reference sequence). In nucleotides, the CDR3 is TGTGCCAGCAGCTTAGGCCCCAGCTCTGGAAACACCATATATTTT. It is translated as CASSLGPSSGNTIYF.

J is TRBJ1-5 and V is TRBV29-1; 10 bases are shared with TRBD1. Germline-derived CDR1 and CDR2 are SQVTM and ANQGSEA. The trim removed 6 bases at V and 4 bases at J, leaving 9 bases unmatched. The CDR3 is 15 residues long. The CDR3 is CSVLWRDRGNQPQHF. CDR3 bases: TGCAGCGTCCTATGGAGGGACAGGGGTAATCAGCCCCAGCATTTT.

This clone has a handful of counts. The chain combines TRBV5-4 with TRBJ2-3; tentative D call: TRBD2 (6 bases). The CDR3 is 14 amino acids. Germline CDR1 and CDR2: SGHNT and YYREEE (reference sequence). Deletions cut 4 bases from V and 0 bases from J, with 9 bases between. Here the CDR3 DNA reads TGTGCCAGCAGCCCCGGGGGTAGCACAGATACGCAGTATTTT. Its translation is CASSPGGSTDTQYF. The full variable domain, with the rest looked up from reference TRBV5-4 and TRBJ2-3, is ETGVTQSPTHLIKTRGQQVTLRCSSQSGHNTVSWYQQALGQGPQFIFQYYREEENGRGNFPPRFSGLQFPNYSSELNVNALELDDSALYLCASSPGGSTDTQYFGPGTRLTVL.

The chain employs TRBV30 and TRBJ1-2; D is undetermined. V shed 4 bases and J shed 2 bases, with 17 bases lying between them. This CDR3 spans 15 amino acids. CDR1 is GTSNPN, CDR2 SVGIG, per germline (reference sequence). The CDR3 nucleotides read TGTGCCTGGAACGATCCCCTAAGGGCAAACTATGGCTACACCTTC. Translation gives CAWNDPLRANYGYTF.

The chain recombines TRBV7-9 with TRBJ2-1, with a weak D call TRBD2 (6 bases). Between the trimmed V and J ends, which lost 3 bases and 6 bases, there was a span of 18 bases. CDR3 length: 16 amino acids. Germline CDR1 SEHNR, CDR2 FQNEAQ (reference sequence). CDR3 region: CASSLNGGGASNEQFF. CDR3 bases: TGTGCCAGCAGCTTGAACGGAGGCGGGGCGTCCAATGAGCAGTTCTTC.

The chain uses TRBV6-6 and TRBJ2-1; 9 bases are a match to TRBD1. Germline V gene lookup returns CDR1 MNHNY and CDR2 SVGAGI (reference sequence). The CDR3 loop spans 16 amino acids. The junction had 10 bases not matched to a gene; V was cut back by 2 bases and J by 8 bases. The CDR3 region has the DNA TGTGCCAGCAGTTACACCGGGACAGGGTACGGCCATGAGCAGTTCTTC. Protein product: CASSYTGTGYGHEQFF.

The CDR3 reads CASSYSAKGYGYTF. Written as DNA, the CDR3 is TGTGCCAGCAGTTACTCGGCTAAAGGCTATGGCTACACCTTC. The V gene is TRBV6-5, the J gene TRBJ1-2, with no clear D. Germline V CDR1 and CDR2: MNHEY, SVGAGI. The CDR3 consists of 14 residues. V was cut by 0 bases and J by 4 bases, with 9 bases left in between.

This clone was counted between two and nine times. The V and J genes are TRBV10-3 and TRBJ1-2; 7 bases match TRBD1. CDR3 size: 15 residues. Trimming removed 3 bases from V and 3 bases from J; junction bases left unmatched: 7. In germline, CDR1 is ENHRY, CDR2 SYGVKD. The CDR3 loop is CAISDRTGTYYGYTF. The CDR3 nucleotides are TGTGCCATCAGTGATCGGACAGGCACCTACTATGGCTACACCTTC.

The chain combines TRBV27 with TRBJ1-1; TRBD1 matches 7 bases. CDR3 size: 15 residues. J lost 4 bases, V lost 3 bases, and 8 bases had no gene match. Germline V CDR1 and CDR2: MNHEY, SMNVEV (reference sequence). CDR3 nucleotide sequence: TGTGCCAGCAGTTTCAGGGGGAAGGGGGCCACTGAAGCTTTCTTT. Its protein product is CASSFRGKGATEAFF.

V gene TRBV7-2 combines with J gene TRBJ2-7; 9 bases fit TRBD2. The CDR3 loop spans 18 amino acids. Unmatched junction bases numbered 17, after V lost 5 bases and J lost 3 bases. CDR1 SGHTA and CDR2 FQGNSA come from the germline V gene. The CDR3 here is CASSGRGGRAPSYYEQYF. In nucleotides, the CDR3 is TGTGCCAGCAGCGGGCGTGGCGGGAGGGCCCCTTCCTACTACGAGCAGTACTTC.

The genes are TRBV27 and TRBJ2-1, with TRBD1 matching over 8 bases. The length of the CDR3 is 15 residues. Germline assignment: CDR1 MNHEY and CDR2 SMNVEV (reference sequence). With 6 bases clipped from V and 6 bases from J, the junction kept 10 bases outside the gene matches. The CDR3 is CASRLDRGVGNEQFF. The CDR3 DNA reads TGTGCCAGCAGATTAGACAGGGGAGTTGGCAATGAGCAGTTCTTC.

This clone appeared a few times. The chain uses TRBV29-1 and TRBJ1-1; D is unresolved. V was clipped by 6 bases and J by 3 bases, with 14 bases between them. Looked up from germline, CDR1 is SQVTM and CDR2 is ANQGSEA. The CDR3 consists of 13 residues. The DNA of the CDR3 is TGCAGCGTGGCCCAAAATAGAGACACTGAAGCTTTCTTT. Protein product: CSVAQNRDTEAFF.

The V call is TRBV28, the J call TRBJ2-4, with D unresolved. Germline V gene sequence: CDR1 MDHEN, CDR2 SYDVKM. V was clipped by 1 base and J by 0 bases, with 13 bases between them. This CDR3 contains 17 residues. The CDR3 bases are TGTGCCAGCAGTTTATTCGGAAGATCCAGAGCCAAAAACATTCAGTACTTC. It is translated as CASSLFGRSRAKNIQYF.

This chain connects TRBV7-2 to TRBJ2-1; D unresolved. The CDR3 runs 16 residues. Trimming stripped 1 base from V and 4 bases from J, with 14 bases between. Germline CDR1 reads SGHTA; CDR2 reads FQGNSA. CDR3 sequence: CASSLGGVLRYNEQFF. CDR3 DNA sequence: TGTGCCAGCAGCTTAGGTGGGGTCTTGAGGTACAATGAGCAGTTCTTC.